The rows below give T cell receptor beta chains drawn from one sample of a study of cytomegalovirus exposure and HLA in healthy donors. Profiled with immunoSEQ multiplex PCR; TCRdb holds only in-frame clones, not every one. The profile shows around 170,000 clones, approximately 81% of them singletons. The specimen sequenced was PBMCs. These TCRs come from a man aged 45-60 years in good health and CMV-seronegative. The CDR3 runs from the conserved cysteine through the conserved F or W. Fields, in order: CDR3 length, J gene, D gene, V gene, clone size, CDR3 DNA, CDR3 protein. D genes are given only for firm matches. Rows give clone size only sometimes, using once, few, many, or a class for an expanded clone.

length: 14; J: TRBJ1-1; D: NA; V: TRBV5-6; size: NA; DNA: TGTGCCAGCAGCTCGGACAGCAGACACACTGAAGCTTTCTTT; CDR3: CASSSDSRHTEAFF
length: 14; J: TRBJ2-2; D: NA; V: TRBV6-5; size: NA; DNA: TGTGCCACCCTCCCGGGAAGGAACACCGGGGAGCTGTTTTTT; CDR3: CATLPGRNTGELFF
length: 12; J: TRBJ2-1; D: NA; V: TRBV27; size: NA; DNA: TGTGCCAGCAGTACGCTATACAATGAGCAGTTCTTC; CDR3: CASSTLYNEQFF
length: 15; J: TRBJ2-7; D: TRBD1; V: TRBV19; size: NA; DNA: TGTGCCAGTAGGGCGGCCCCGGGACAGACCTACGAGCAGTACTTC; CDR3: CASRAAPGQTYEQYF
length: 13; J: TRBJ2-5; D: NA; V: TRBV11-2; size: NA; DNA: TGTGCCAGCAGCTTGAGTTTCGGGGAGACCCAGTACTTC; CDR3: CASSLSFGETQYF
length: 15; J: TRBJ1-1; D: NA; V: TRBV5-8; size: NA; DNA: TGTGCCAGCAGCTTGGATGGAACGAGGGACACTGAAGCTTTCTTT; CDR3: CASSLDGTRDTEAFF
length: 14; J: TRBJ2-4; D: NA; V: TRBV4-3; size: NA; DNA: TGCGCCAGCAGCGACACAGGGGCCAAAAACATTCAGTACTTC; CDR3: CASSDTGAKNIQYF
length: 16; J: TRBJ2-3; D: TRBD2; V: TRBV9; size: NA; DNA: TGTGCCAGCAGCTATCTAGCGGGGGGGGGCCCAGATACGCAGTATTTT; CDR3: CASSYLAGGGPDTQYF
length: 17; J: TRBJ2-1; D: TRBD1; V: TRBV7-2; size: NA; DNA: TGTGCCAGCAGCCGATTCCAGGGGGCGTCTGAGTACAATGAGCAGTTCTTC; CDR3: CASSRFQGASEYNEQFF
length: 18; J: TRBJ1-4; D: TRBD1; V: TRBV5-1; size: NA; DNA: TGCGCCAGCAGCTTGGGGGACAGGGAGGTCACAACTAATGAAAAACTGTTTTTT; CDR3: CASSLGDREVTTNEKLFF
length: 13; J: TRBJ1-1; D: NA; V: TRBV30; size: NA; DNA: TGTGCCTGGAGTGATGGGCTCGACACTGAAGCTTTCTTT; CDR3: CAWSDGLDTEAFF
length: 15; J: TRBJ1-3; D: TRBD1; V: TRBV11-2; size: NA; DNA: TGTGCCAGCAGCTTAAAGGGGGCTGGTGGAAACACCATATATTTT; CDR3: CASSLKGAGGNTIYF
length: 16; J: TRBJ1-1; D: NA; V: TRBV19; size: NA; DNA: TGTGCCAGTAGTCCGAGGAGAGGAAGCTTAGGCACTGAAGCTTTCTTT; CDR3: CASSPRRGSLGTEAFF
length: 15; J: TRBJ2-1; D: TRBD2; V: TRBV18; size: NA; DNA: TGTGCCAGCTCACCTTCGACTAGCGGGGGGGATGAGCAGTTCTTC; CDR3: CASSPSTSGGDEQFF
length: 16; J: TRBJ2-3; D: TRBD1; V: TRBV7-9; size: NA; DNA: TGTGCCAGCAGCGGACAGGGGGCGAGGAGCACAGATACGCAGTATTTT; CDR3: CASSGQGARSTDTQYF
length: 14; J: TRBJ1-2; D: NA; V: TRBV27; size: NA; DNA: TGTGCCAGCAGTCCCGCTCCCGGTACCGGTGGCTACACCTTC; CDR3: CASSPAPGTGGYTF
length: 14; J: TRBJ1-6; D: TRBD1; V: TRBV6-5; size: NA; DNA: TGTGCCAGCAGTTTAGACAGGGTTAATTCACCCCTCCACTTT; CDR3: CASSLDRVNSPLHF
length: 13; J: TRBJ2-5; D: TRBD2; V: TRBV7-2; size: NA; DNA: TGTGCCAGCAGCCTTTGGCGGGGGGAGACCCAGTACTTC; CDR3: CASSLWRGETQYF
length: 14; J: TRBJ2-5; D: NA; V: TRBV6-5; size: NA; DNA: TGTGCCAGCCTAGATTTGGACAGCCAAGAGACCCAGTACTTC; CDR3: CASLDLDSQETQYF
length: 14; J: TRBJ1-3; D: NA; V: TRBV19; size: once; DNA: TGTGCCAGTAGTGGCGGTTACTCTGGAAACACCATATATTTT; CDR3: CASSGGYSGNTIYF
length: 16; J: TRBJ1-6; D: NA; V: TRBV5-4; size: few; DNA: TGTGCCAGCAGCTCAGGCGGGAGCTCCTATAATTCACCCCTCCACTTT; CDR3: CASSSGGSSYNSPLHF
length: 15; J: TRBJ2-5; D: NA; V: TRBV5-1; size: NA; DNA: TGCGCCAGCAGGATAGACGAATTGAGGGCGGAGACCCAGTACTTC; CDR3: CASRIDELRAETQYF
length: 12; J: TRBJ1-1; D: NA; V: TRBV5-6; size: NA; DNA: TGTGCCAGCAGCTATATGAACACTGAAGCTTTCTTT; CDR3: CASSYMNTEAFF
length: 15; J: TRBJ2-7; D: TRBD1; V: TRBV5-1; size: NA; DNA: TGCGCCAGCAGCACCACCGGGACAGGGGGAGGCGAGCAGTACTTC; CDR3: CASSTTGTGGGEQYF
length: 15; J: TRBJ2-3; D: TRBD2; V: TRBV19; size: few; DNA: TGTGCCAGTAGTGTCATAGCGGGGCGCACAGATACGCAGTATTTT; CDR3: CASSVIAGRTDTQYF
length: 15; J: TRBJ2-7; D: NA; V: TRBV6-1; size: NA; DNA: TGTGCCAGCAGTGACGGGTTAATCTTTCGCCGCGAGCAGTACTTC; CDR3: CASSDGLIFRREQYF
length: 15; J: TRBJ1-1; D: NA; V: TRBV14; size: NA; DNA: TGTGCCAGCAGCCAATACTCGGGATTGGGCACTGAAGCTTTCTTT; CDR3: CASSQYSGLGTEAFF
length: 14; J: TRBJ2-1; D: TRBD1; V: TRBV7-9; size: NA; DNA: TGTGCCAGCAGCAGAGGGACAGGGGGAAATGAGCAGTTCTTC; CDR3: CASSRGTGGNEQFF
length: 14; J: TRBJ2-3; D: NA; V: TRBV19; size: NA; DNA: TGTGCCAGTAAACACAGAGGGTTAACAGATACGCAGTATTTT; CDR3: CASKHRGLTDTQYF
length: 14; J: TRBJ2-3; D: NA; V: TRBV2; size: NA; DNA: TGTGCCAGCAGATTGACAGCTAGCACAGATACGCAGTATTTT; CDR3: CASRLTASTDTQYF
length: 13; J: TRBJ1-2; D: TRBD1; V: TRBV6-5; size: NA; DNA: TGTGCCAGCAAGCGACAGGGTTTCTATGGCTACACCTTC; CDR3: CASKRQGFYGYTF
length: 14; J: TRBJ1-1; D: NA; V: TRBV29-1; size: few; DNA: TGCAGCGTTGCAGGGGTTGAGGGGAACACTGAAGCTTTCTTT; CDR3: CSVAGVEGNTEAFF
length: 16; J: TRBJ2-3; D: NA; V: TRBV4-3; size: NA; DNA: TGCGCCAGCAGCCAACGTGCAGGTCTCCCCCCCGATACGCAGTATTTT; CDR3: CASSQRAGLPPDTQYF
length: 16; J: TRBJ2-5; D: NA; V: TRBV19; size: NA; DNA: TGTGCCAGTAGTCCCCTGCGGAGGGGGCGGCCAGAGACCCAGTACTTC; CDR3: CASSPLRRGRPETQYF
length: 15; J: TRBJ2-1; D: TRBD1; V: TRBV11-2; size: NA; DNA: TGTGCCAGCAGCTTAGAGGGACAGGCGACTAATGAGCAGTTCTTC; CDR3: CASSLEGQATNEQFF